This entry lists 15 T cell receptor beta chains sequenced from one sample in a study of T cells after yellow fever vaccination. From the 5' RACE reads, TCRdb called clonotypes with MiXCR, one entry per CDR3 protein. The table shows approximately 150,000 distinct CDR3 sequences, with around 9.3% occurring only once. The source was CD8+ T cells sorted from PBMCs, collected 45 days after the yellow fever booster vaccination. Receptors originate from a man aged 18 to 29 who received the YFV17D yellow fever vaccine.

This clonotype was counted between two and nine times. The genes are TRBV4-1 and TRBJ1-5; D gene unclear. The ends were cut back, 3 bases at V and 0 bases at J, with 3 bases in the middle. This CDR3 has 13 amino acids. Germline assignment: CDR1 MGHRA and CDR2 YSYEKL. In DNA form, the CDR3 reads TGCGCCAGCAGCCAGAATAGCAATCAGCCCCAGCATTTT. This gives the protein CASSQNSNQPQHF.

This rearrangement joins TRBV7-3 to TRBJ2-2; 8 bases align to TRBD2. With V trimmed by 2 bases and J by 7 bases, 6 bases remained unmatched. CDR1 and CDR2 (germline): SGHTA, FQGTGA. This CDR3 comprises 15 residues. The CDR3 nucleotides read TGTGCCAGCAGCTTATACGGGGGGGCCGTCGGGGAGCTGTTTTTT. Its translation is CASSLYGGAVGELFF. The whole variable domain, remainder taken from reference TRBV7-3 and TRBJ2-2, is GAGVSQTPSNKVTEKGKYVELRCDPISGHTALYWYRQSLGQGPEFLIYFQGTGAADDSGLPNDRFFAVRPEGSVSTLKIQRTERGDSAVYLCASSLYGGAVGELFFGEGSRLTVL.

CDR3 loop: CATRAGGGTEAFF. CDR3 coding DNA: TGTGCCACCAGGGCAGGGGGGGGCACTGAAGCTTTCTTT. The chain joins TRBV15 to TRBJ1-1; TRBD1 matches 7 bases. J was trimmed by 4 bases and V by 6 bases; bases with no gene match: 5. Per the germline V gene, CDR1 is LNHNV and CDR2 is YYDKDF (reference sequence). This CDR3 comprises 13 residues.

The chain links TRBV28 to TRBJ1-1; 7 nucleotides line up with TRBD1. Germline V gene lookup returns CDR1 MDHEN and CDR2 SYDVKM. The V segment lost 8 bases and the J segment 3 bases; nucleotides outside the gene matches: 9. This CDR3 contains 14 residues. CDR3 DNA sequence: TGTGCCAGCCGACAGGGCTGGGGGGACACTGAAGCTTTCTTT. It encodes CASRQGWGDTEAFF.

The chain joins TRBV14 to TRBJ2-7; D ambiguous. The V end was cut by 1 base, the J end by 0 bases, with 4 bases between. The CDR3 spans 13 residues. The V gene's germline CDR1 is SGHDN and CDR2 FVKESK. Written as DNA, the CDR3 is TGTGCCAGCAGCCAAGCCTCCTCCTACGAGCAGTACTTC. It encodes CASSQASSYEQYF.

This clonotype occurred a few times. This chain uses TRBV12-3 or TRBV12-4 with TRBJ1-4; D not resolved. The CDR3 has 14 amino acids. The ends were cut back, 5 bases at V and 6 bases at J, with 13 bases in the middle. The CDR3 region is CASSPRAGHEKLFF. The CDR3 DNA is TGTGCCAGCAGTCCAAGGGCCGGTCATGAAAAACTGTTTTTT.

This clonotype was seen a few times. The chain recombines TRBV20-1 with TRBJ2-7, with 7 bases that match TRBD1. Germline CDR1 reads DFQATT; CDR2 reads SNEGSKA (reference sequence). CDR3 size: 13 residues. Germline trimming cut 5 bases from V and 1 base from J; bases unmatched to any gene: 5. CDR3 amino acids: CSAAGQASYEQYV. For the CDR3, the DNA is TGCAGTGCTGCAGGACAGGCATCCTACGAGCAGTACGTC.

Many counts were recorded for this clonotype. The gene calls are TRBV5-1 and TRBJ2-5; no definite D call. The CDR3 is 14 residues long. V dropped 0 bases and J dropped 5 bases, with 11 bases sitting between them. In germline, CDR1 is SGHRS, CDR2 YFSETQ. The CDR3 DNA follows: TGCGCCAGCAGCTTGGCCGGTTTGGGTGAGACCCAGTACTTC. It codes for CASSLAGLGETQYF.

This clonotype showed up many times. The CDR3 sequence: CASSSTTLMNTEAFF. CDR3 bases: TGTGCCAGCAGTTCTACGACATTGATGAACACTGAAGCTTTCTTT. This rearrangement joins TRBV6-2 or TRBV6-3 to TRBJ1-1; unclear D gene. The germline V and J ends were trimmed by 4 bases and 0 bases, with 12 bases remaining between them. Germline V CDR1 and CDR2: MNHEY, SVGEGT. This CDR3 is built from 15 residues.

This clonotype has a handful of counts. Here the CDR3 reads CASSLSVSYEQYF. For the CDR3, the DNA is TGTGCCAGCAGCTTATCGGTCTCCTACGAGCAGTACTTC. The V and J genes are TRBV7-9 and TRBJ2-7; D unresolved. Germline CDR1 reads SEHNR; CDR2 reads FQNEAQ (reference sequence). V was clipped by 2 bases and J by 0 bases, with 5 bases between them. The CDR3 covers 13 residues.

The chain links TRBV9 to TRBJ2-1; 7 bases map to TRBD2. Unmatched junction bases numbered 4, after V lost 0 bases and J lost 4 bases. Germline V CDR1 and CDR2: SGDLS, YYNGEE. The CDR3 consists of 15 residues. CDR3 loop: CASSVDDGGYNEQFF. As DNA, the CDR3 is TGTGCCAGCAGCGTAGACGACGGGGGGTACAATGAGCAGTTCTTC.

The chain uses TRBV5-4 and TRBJ2-2; D is perhaps TRBD2 (6 bases). The CDR3 consists of 13 residues. Trimming pared 0 bases from V and 8 bases from J, leaving 8 bases between. Germline values: CDR1 SGHNT, CDR2 YYREEE (reference sequence). CDR3 sequence: CASSLELAGELFF. CDR3 nucleotide sequence: TGTGCCAGCAGCTTGGAGCTAGCGGGGGAGCTGTTTTTT.

V is TRBV28 and J is TRBJ1-5; D remains ambiguous. The CDR3 runs to 13 residues. Trimming pared 5 bases from V and 2 bases from J, leaving 7 bases between. The germline gives CDR1 MDHEN, CDR2 SYDVKM. The CDR3 is CASSGPGNQPQHF. Here the CDR3 DNA reads TGTGCCAGCAGTGGACCGGGCAATCAGCCCCAGCATTTT.

The chain employs TRBV6-5 and TRBJ1-4; D perhaps matches TRBD1 (6 bases). The germline V gene has CDR1 MNHEY and CDR2 SVGAGI. This CDR3 region has 15 residues. V gave up 6 bases and J gave up 7 bases, with 18 bases separating them. The CDR3 is CASSPLWGAAEKLFF. The CDR3 coding sequence is TGTGCCAGCAGCCCTCTCTGGGGGGCCGCTGAAAAACTGTTTTTT.

This clonotype was recorded many times. This chain connects TRBV5-1 to TRBJ2-7, with D tentatively TRBD1 (5 bases). CDR1 is SGHRS, CDR2 YFSETQ, per germline. The V end lost 0 bases, the J end lost 2 bases, and 12 bases lay between the germline ends. This CDR3 is built from 15 residues. The CDR3, as DNA: TGCGCCAGCAGCTTGGGCGGTCTAGGGGCCTACGAGCAGTACTTC. Its protein is CASSLGGLGAYEQYF.